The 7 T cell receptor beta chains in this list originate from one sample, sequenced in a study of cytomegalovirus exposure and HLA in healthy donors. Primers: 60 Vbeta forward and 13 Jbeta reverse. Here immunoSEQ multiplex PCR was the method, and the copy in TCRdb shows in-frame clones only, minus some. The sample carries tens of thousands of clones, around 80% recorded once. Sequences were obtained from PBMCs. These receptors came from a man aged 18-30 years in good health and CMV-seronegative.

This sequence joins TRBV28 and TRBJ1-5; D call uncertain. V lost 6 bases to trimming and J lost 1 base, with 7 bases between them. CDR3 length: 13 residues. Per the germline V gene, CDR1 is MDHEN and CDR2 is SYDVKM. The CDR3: CASRLNSNQPQHF. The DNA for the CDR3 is TGTGCCAGCAGACTAAACAGCAATCAGCCCCAGCATTTT.

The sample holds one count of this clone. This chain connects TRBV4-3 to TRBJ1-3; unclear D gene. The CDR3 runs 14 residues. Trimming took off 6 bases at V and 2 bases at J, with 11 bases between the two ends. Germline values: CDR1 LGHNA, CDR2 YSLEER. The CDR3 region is CASRPRGTGNTIYF. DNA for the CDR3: TGCGCCAGCAGGCCCCGAGGGACTGGAAACACCATATATTTT.

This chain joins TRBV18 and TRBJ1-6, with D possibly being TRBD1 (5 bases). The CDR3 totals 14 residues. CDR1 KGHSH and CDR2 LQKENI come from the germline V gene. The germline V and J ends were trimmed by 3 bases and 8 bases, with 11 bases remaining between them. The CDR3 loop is CASSPSLQDSPLHF. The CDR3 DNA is TGTGCCAGCTCACCTAGTCTACAGGATTCACCCCTCCACTTT.

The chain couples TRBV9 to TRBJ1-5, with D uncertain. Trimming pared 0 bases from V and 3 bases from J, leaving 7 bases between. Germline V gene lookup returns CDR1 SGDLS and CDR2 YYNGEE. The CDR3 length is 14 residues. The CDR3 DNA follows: TGTGCCAGCAGCGTAGGAGGGAACAATCAGCCCCAGCATTTT. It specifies CASSVGGNNQPQHF.

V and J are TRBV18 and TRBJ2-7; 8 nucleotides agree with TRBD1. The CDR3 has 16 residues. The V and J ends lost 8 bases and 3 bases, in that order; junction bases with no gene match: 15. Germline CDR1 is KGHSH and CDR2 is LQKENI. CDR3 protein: CASPSPRGHYFYEQYF. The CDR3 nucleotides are TGTGCCAGCCCCAGCCCCAGGGGGCATTACTTCTACGAGCAGTACTTC.

CDR3 residues: CASSLGGSTETQYF. In nucleotides, the CDR3 is TGTGCCAGCAGTTTAGGCGGGAGTACAGAGACCCAGTACTTC. The gene calls are TRBV28 and TRBJ2-5; 7 bases align to TRBD2. CDR1 is MDHEN and CDR2 is SYDVKM in the germline V gene. Germline trimming cut 2 bases from V and 4 bases from J; bases unmatched to any gene: 4. This CDR3 spans 14 amino acids.

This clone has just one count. The CDR3: CASSVSRGIQNTEAFF. Here the CDR3 DNA reads TGCGCCAGCAGCGTAAGCAGGGGGATACAGAACACTGAAGCTTTCTTT. The genes are TRBV5-1 and TRBJ1-1; TRBD1 matches at 7 bases. V was pared by 4 bases and J by 1 base, with 10 bases of the junction left unmatched. Per the germline V gene, CDR1 is SGHRS and CDR2 is YFSETQ. The CDR3 extends over 16 amino acids.